The clone carrying this T cell receptor beta chain has ten or more counts. Its target is unknown. The sample originates from a study of CD8+CD57+ T cells in acquired aplastic anemia. The overall study: Mean yield of DNA from sorted CD4+ and CD8+ cells was approximately 3 ug.

The TCR beta profiling, which covered VDJ combination and CDR3 sequence, was carried out using genomic DNA as the template. TCRdb itself ran the reads through MiXCR, one entry per CDR3 protein. The table lists about 180,000 distinct CDR3 sequences, 48% of them singletons, with 1.8% in the top ten. This CDR3 region has 15 residues. Between the trimmed V and J ends, which lost 5 bases and 0 bases, there was a span of 14 bases. The germline CDR1 and CDR2 sequences are SGHDT and YYEEEE. Notes on the study in general: Patients and controls were found to share over 25 CD8+ CDR3 sequences.

Patients who underwent sequencing had shown CD8+CD57+ cell expansion by flow cytometry. Acquired aplastic anemia of severe grade affected all patients. Among the patients, none had received any therapy at the time of blood sampling. This sequence joins TRBV5-6 and TRBJ2-5, with D possibly TRBD2 on 6 matching bases. The sample was sorted CD4+, CD8+, or CD8+CD57+ T cells (not recorded which) from PBMCs. The TCR sequence derives from a human donor with aplastic anemia. The CDR3 is CASREMRGDQETQYF. CDR3 in DNA: TGTGCCAGCAGAGAAATGCGGGGAGACCAAGAGACCCAGTACTTC.